The sequence of this T cell receptor beta chain was determined in a study of cytomegalovirus exposure and HLA in healthy donors. Study in general: Among about 190 million T cells, an earlier analysis found 90 million to 130 million unique TCR beta sequences. HLA-typed donors were the source of around 85 million unique TCRs held in an early data release.

Study-level results: Most of the TCR beta V segments (in an earlier analysis) were productive either about 87% or about 30% of the time.

CDR3 length: 14 amino acids. From germline, CDR1 is MNHEY and CDR2 SVGAGI. Trimming left V 4 bases short and J 3 bases short, with 9 bases between. Both 60 Vbeta primers and 13 Jbeta primers went into the PCR. As originally analysed: Unique TCR beta chains totaled roughly 80 million in a later count, with roughly 12 million of them shared. Libraries were prepared by immunoSEQ multiplex PCR; TCRdb keeps only in-frame clonotypes and omits some of them. D and trimming were read from the DNA, whereas the V and J calls and clone size are those reported in that table. Of 150,000 to 200,000 clones in the sample, about three quarters were seen once. To note about this clone: The antigen is undetermined.

This receptor was taken from a man aged 45 to 65 in good health and CMV-seropositive. Sequencing was carried out using PBMCs. The chain carries TRBV6-5 and TRBJ2-2; D uncertain. As DNA, the CDR3 is TGTGCCAGCAGTTCAGCACGGGACACCGGGGAGCTGTTTTTT. Translated: CASSSARDTGELFF.